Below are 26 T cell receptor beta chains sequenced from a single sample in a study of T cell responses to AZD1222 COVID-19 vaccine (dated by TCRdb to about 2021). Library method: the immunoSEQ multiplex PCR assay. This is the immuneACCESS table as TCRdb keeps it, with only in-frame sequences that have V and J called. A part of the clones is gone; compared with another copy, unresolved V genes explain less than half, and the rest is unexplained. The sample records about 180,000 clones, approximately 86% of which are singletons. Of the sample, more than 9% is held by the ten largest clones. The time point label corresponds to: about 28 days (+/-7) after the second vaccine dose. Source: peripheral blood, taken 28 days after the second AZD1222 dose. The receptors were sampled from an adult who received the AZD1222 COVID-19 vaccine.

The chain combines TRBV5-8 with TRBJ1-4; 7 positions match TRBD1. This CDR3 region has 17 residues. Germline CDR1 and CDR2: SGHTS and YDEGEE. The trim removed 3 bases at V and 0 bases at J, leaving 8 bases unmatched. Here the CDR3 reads CASSSYRGAATNEKLFF. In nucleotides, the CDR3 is TGTGCCAGCAGCTCCTACAGGGGAGCTGCAACTAATGAAAAACTGTTTTTT.

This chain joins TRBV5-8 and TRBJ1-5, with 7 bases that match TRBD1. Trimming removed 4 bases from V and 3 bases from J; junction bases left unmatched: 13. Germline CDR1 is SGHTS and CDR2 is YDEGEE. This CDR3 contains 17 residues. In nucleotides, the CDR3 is TGTGCCAGCAGCACCGGACGAGGACAGGCTCACAATCAGCCCCAGCATTTT. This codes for CASSTGRGQAHNQPQHF.

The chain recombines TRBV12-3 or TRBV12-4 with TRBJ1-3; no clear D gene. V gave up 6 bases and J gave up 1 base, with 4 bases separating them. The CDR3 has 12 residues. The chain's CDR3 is CASSKSGNTIYF. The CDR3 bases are TGTGCCAGCAGCAAGTCTGGAAACACCATATATTTT.

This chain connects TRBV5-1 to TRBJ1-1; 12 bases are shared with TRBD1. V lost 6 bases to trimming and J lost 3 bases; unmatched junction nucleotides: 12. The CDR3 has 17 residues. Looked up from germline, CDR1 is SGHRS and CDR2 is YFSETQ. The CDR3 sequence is CASNQPGQGAGDTEAFF. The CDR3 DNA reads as TGCGCCAGCAACCAGCCGGGACAGGGGGCGGGGGACACTGAAGCTTTCTTT.

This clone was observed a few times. The CDR3: CASSLGNIQYF. Written as DNA, the CDR3 is TGTGCCAGCAGTTTAGGGAACATTCAGTACTTC. This chain uses TRBV28 with TRBJ2-4; D is undetermined. The V end was cut by 2 bases, the J end by 7 bases, with 3 bases between. The CDR3 sequence is 11 residues long. Germline V gene sequence: CDR1 MDHEN, CDR2 SYDVKM.

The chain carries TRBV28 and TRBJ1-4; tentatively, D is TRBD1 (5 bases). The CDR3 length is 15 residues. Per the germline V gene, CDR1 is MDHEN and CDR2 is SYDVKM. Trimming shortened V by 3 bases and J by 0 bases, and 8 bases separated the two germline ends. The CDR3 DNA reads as TGTGCCAGCAGTTTGCAGACAGCAACTAATGAAAAACTGTTTTTT. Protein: CASSLQTATNEKLFF.

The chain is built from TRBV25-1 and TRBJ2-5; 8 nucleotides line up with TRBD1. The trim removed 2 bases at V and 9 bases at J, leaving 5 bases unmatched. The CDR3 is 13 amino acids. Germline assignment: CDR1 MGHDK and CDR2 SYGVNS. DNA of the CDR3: TGTGCCAGCAGTGAAGGGGACAGGTGGGCCCAGTACTTC. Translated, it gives CASSEGDRWAQYF.

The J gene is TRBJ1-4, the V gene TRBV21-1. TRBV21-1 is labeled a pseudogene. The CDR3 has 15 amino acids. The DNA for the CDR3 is TGTGCCAGCAGCAAAGTGCAGGCTAGGTGCGAAAAACTGTTTTTT. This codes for CASSKVQARCEKLFF.

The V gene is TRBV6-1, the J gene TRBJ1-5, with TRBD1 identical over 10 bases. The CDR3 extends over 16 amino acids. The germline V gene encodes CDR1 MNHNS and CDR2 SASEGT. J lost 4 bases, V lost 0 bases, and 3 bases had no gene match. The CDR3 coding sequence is TGTGCCAGCAGTGAAGCGGGACAGGGGATGAATCAGCCCCAGCATTTT. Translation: CASSEAGQGMNQPQHF.

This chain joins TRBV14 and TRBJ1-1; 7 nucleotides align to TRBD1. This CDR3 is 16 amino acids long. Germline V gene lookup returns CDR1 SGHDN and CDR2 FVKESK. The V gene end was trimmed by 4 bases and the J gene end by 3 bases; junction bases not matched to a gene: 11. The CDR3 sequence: CASSLRTGGGDTEAFF. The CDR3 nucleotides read TGTGCCAGCAGCCTCAGGACAGGAGGGGGAGACACTGAAGCTTTCTTT.

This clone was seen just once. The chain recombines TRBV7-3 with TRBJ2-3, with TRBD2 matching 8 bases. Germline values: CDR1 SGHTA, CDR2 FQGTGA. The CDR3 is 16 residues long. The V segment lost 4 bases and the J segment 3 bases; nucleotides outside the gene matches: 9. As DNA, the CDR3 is TGTGCCAGCAGCTGGGGACTAGGAGGGGGGACAGATACGCAGTATTTT. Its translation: CASSWGLGGGTDTQYF.

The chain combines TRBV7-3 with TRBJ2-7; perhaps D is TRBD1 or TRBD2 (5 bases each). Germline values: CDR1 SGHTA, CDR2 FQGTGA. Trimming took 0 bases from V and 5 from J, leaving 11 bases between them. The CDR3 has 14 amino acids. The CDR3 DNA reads TGTGCCAGCAGCTTAACCAGGGAGAGCAACGAGCAGTACTTC. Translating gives CASSLTRESNEQYF.

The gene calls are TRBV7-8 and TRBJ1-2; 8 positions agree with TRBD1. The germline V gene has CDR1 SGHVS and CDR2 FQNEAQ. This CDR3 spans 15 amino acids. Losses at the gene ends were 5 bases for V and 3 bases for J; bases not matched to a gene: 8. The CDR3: CASSPGDRTHYGYTF. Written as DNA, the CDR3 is TGTGCCAGCAGCCCCGGGGACAGGACCCACTATGGCTACACCTTC. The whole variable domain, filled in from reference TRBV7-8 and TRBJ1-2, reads GAGVSQSPRYKVAKRGQDVALRCDPISGHVSLFWYQQALGQGPEFLTYFQNEAQLDKSGLPSDRFFAERPEGSVSTLKIQRTQQEDSAVYLCASSPGDRTHYGYTFGSGTRLTVV.

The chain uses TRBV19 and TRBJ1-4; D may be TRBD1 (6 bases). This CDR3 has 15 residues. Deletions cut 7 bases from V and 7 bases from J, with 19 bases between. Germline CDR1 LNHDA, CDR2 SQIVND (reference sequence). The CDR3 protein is CASTGQSAPGEKLFF. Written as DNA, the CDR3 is TGTGCCAGTACCGGACAGTCAGCCCCCGGTGAAAAACTGTTTTTT. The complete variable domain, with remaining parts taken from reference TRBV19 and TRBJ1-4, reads DGGITQSPKYLFRKEGQNVTLSCEQNLNHDAMYWYRQDPGQGLRLIYYSQIVNDFQKGDIAEGYSVSREKKESFPLTVTSAQKNPTAFYLCASTGQSAPGEKLFFGSGTQLSVL.

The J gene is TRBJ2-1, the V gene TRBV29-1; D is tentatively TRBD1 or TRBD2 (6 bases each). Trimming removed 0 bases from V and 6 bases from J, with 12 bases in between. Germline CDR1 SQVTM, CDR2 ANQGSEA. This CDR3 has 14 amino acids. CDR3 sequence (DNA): TGCAGCGTTGAAGACCGGGGGCAGTTCAATGAGCAGTTCTTC. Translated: CSVEDRGQFNEQFF.

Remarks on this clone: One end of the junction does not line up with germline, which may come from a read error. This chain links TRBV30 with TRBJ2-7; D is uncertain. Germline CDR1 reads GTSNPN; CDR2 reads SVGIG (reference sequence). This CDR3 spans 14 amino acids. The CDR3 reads CAWNEGHFSYEQYF. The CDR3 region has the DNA TGTGCTTGGAATGAAGGGCACTTCTCCTACGAGCAGTACTTC.

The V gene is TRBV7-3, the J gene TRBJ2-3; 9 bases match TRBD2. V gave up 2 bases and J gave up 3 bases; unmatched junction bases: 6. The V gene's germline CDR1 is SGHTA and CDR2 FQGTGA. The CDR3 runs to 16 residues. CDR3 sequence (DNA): TGTGCCAGCAGCTTATTCGGCGGGGGGGCGACAGATACGCAGTATTTT. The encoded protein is CASSLFGGGATDTQYF.

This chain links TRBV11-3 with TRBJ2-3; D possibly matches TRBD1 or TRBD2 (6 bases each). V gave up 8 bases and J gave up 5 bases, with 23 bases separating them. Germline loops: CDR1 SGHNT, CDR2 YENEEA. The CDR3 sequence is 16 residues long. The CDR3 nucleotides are TGTGCCAGCCGAGGGGGTGGATCGGAGGGGTTAGATACGCAGTATTTT. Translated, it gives CASRGGGSEGLDTQYF.

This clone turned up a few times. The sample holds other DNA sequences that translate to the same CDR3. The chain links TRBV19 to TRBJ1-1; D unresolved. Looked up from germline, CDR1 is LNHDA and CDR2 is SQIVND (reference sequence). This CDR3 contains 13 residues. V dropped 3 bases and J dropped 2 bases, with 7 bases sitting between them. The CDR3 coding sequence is TGTGCCAGTAGTATCAAGGGAAACACTGAAGCTTTCTTT. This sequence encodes CASSIKGNTEAFF.

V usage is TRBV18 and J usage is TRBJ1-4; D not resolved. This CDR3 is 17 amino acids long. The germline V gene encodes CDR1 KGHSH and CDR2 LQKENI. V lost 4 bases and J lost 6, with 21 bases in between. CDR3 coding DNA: TGTGCCAGCTCACTTCTCCCTGGAGGCGCCGGTGATGAAAAACTGTTTTTT. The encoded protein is CASSLLPGGAGDEKLFF.

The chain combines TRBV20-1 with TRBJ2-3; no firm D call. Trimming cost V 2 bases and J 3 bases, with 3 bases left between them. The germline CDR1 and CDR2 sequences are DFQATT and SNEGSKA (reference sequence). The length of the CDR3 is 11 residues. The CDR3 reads CSARRTDTQYF. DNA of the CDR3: TGCAGTGCTAGAAGGACAGATACGCAGTATTTT.

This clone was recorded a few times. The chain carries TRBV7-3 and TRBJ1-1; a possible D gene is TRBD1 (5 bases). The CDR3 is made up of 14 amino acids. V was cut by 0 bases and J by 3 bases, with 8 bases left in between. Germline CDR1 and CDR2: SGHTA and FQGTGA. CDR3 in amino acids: CASSLTAGDTEAFF. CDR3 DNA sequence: TGTGCCAGCAGCTTAACGGCGGGGGACACTGAAGCTTTCTTT.

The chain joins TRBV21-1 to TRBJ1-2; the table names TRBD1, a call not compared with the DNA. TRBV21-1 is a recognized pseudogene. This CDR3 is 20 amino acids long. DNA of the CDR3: TGTGCCAGCAGCAAAGAGGTGCTCGACAACGGGACAGGGGGCTTTGATGGCTACACCTTC. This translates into CASSKEVLDNGTGGFDGYTF.

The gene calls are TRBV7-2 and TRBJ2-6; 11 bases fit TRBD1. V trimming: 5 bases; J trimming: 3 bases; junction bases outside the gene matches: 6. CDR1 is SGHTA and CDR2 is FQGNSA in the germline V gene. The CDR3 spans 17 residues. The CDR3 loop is CASSRDRGNRGANVLTF. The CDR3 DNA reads TGTGCCAGCAGCCGGGACAGGGGGAATCGTGGGGCCAACGTCCTGACTTTC.

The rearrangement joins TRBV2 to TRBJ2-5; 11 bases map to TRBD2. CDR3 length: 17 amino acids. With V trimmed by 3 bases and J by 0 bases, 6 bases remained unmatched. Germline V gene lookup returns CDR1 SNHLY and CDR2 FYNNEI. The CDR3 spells CASSEPSGGKYQETQYF. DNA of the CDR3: TGTGCCAGCAGTGAGCCTAGCGGGGGGAAGTACCAAGAGACCCAGTACTTC. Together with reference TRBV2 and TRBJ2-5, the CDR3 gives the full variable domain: EPEVTQTPSHQVTQMGQEVILRCVPISNHLYFYWYRQILGQKVEFLVSFYNNEISEKSEIFDDQFSVERPDGSNFTLKIRSTKLEDSAMYFCASSEPSGGKYQETQYFGPGTRLLVL.

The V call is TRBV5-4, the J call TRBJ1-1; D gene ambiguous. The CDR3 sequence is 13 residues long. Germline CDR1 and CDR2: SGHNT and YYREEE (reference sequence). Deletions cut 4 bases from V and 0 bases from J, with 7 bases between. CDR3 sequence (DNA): TGTGCCAGCAGCCAGGCAGTGAACACTGAAGCTTTCTTT. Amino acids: CASSQAVNTEAFF.